This entry lists 22 T cell receptor beta chains sequenced from one sample in a study of blood T cell repertoires in COVID-19. Assay: immunoSEQ multiplex PCR; the TCRdb copy retains only in-frame clones and omits some. The sample holds about 54,000 clones; almost 85% are singletons and the top ten take roughly 13%. The sample comprised peripheral blood. These receptors all come from a human donor in a cohort sampled during active COVID-19.

This clone appeared once. V usage is TRBV7-3 and J usage is TRBJ2-5, with D maybe TRBD2 (6 bases). V lost 2 bases, J lost 5 bases, and 9 bases lay in between. Germline assignment: CDR1 SGHTA and CDR2 FQGTGA. The CDR3 is 13 amino acids. CDR3 sequence (DNA): TGTGCCAGCAGCTTACGCGGGATGGAGACCCAGTACTTC. Translated: CASSLRGMETQYF. Supplemented by reference TRBV7-3 and TRBJ2-5, the full variable domain reads GAGVSQTPSNKVTEKGKYVELRCDPISGHTALYWYRQSLGQGPEFLIYFQGTGAADDSGLPNDRFFAVRPEGSVSTLKIQRTERGDSAVYLCASSLRGMETQYFGPGTRLLVL.

The V gene is TRBV18, the J gene TRBJ2-1; D is undetermined. This CDR3 contains 12 residues. Trimming took 4 bases from V and 7 from J, leaving 8 bases between them. CDR1 and CDR2 from the germline V gene are KGHSH and LQKENI. CDR3 sequence: CASSHPGNEQFF. CDR3 DNA: TGTGCCAGCTCACACCCCGGGAATGAGCAGTTCTTC.

The chain carries TRBV7-4 and TRBJ2-1; 7 bases agree with TRBD2. This CDR3 spans 19 amino acids. Germline loops: CDR1 SGHVT, CDR2 SQSDAQ. With 5 bases clipped from V and 5 bases from J, the junction kept 21 bases outside the gene matches. This chain's CDR3 is CASSPRIIWEGPLDNEQFF. The CDR3 DNA follows: TGTGCCAGCAGCCCCCGGATAATTTGGGAGGGCCCTCTGGACAATGAGCAGTTCTTC.

The CDR3 coding sequence is TGTGCCAGCAGCCAAAGCCCCTTGTGGGGCTACACCTTC. This sequence encodes CASSQSPLWGYTF. The genes are TRBV14 and TRBJ1-2; D is undetermined. V lost 2 bases, J lost 8 bases, and 12 bases lay in between. The CDR3 is made up of 13 amino acids. Germline CDR1 and CDR2: SGHDN and FVKESK.

The CDR3 reads CASSFSRGRGEQYF. CDR3 DNA sequence: TGTGCCAGCAGTTTTAGCAGGGGTAGGGGAGAGCAGTACTTC. The chain employs TRBV6-2 or TRBV6-3 and TRBJ2-7; tentative D call: TRBD1 (6 bases). Trimming cost V 4 bases and J 7 bases, with 17 bases left between them. Germline loops: CDR1 MNHEY, CDR2 SVGEGT. This CDR3 has 14 amino acids.

The genes are TRBV28 and TRBJ2-7, with 7 bases fitting TRBD1. The CDR3 is 16 amino acids. Germline-derived CDR1 and CDR2 are MDHEN and SYDVKM. Trimming at V came to 6 bases and at J to 1 base, leaving 12 bases not matched to a gene. DNA for the CDR3: TGTGCCAGCAGCCCCATCTTAGCAGGGGGTTCCTACGAGCAGTACTTC. It is translated as CASSPILAGGSYEQYF.

The chain recombines TRBV15 with TRBJ2-5; 8 positions agree with TRBD1. The CDR3 sequence is 14 residues long. The V and J ends lost 5 bases and 4 bases, in that order; junction bases with no gene match: 6. Germline CDR1 LNHNV, CDR2 YYDKDF (reference sequence). CDR3 DNA: TGTGCCACCAGCGCGCGGACAGGGCTAGAGACCCAGTACTTC. Translated, it gives CATSARTGLETQYF.

The chain carries TRBV7-9 and TRBJ2-1; tentative D call: TRBD2 (6 bases). Germline CDR1 and CDR2: SEHNR and FQNEAQ (reference sequence). The ends were cut back, 2 bases at V and 2 bases at J, with 10 bases in the middle. This CDR3 has 15 residues. CDR3 sequence reads: CASSLPRGTYNEQFF. The CDR3 nucleotides read TGTGCCAGCAGCTTACCGCGGGGTACCTACAATGAGCAGTTCTTC.

This clone was seen only once. The V gene is TRBV28, the J gene TRBJ1-2; D call uncertain. Germline lookup yields CDR1 MDHEN and CDR2 SYDVKM. Trimming left V 3 bases short and J 5 bases short, with 7 bases between. The CDR3 spans 12 residues. The CDR3 reads CASSFVSYGYTF. The CDR3 DNA reads TGTGCCAGCAGTTTTGTCTCTTATGGCTACACCTTC.

This clone occurred once. V is TRBV3-1 (or the pseudogene TRBV3-2) and J is TRBJ1-3; a weak D match, TRBD1 (6 bases). The germline V gene has CDR1 LGHDT and CDR2 YNNKEL (reference sequence). V was clipped by 0 bases and J by 6 bases, with 12 bases between them. This CDR3 has 15 residues. The CDR3 loop reads CASSQDDRRSNTIYF. The CDR3 bases are TGTGCCAGCAGCCAAGATGACAGGAGGTCAAACACCATATATTTT.

The V and J genes are TRBV30 and TRBJ1-5, with TRBD1 as a possible D gene (6 bases). Germline V gives CDR1 GTSNPN, CDR2 SVGIG (reference sequence). The CDR3 extends over 14 amino acids. Trimming shortened V by 2 bases and J by 4 bases, and 12 bases separated the two germline ends. The CDR3 DNA is TGTGCCTGGAGTTCTGGACAGAAAAATCAGCCCCAGCATTTT. Amino acid sequence: CAWSSGQKNQPQHF.

The chain's CDR3 is CATSDPGQLNQPQHF. The DNA of the CDR3 is TGTGCCACCAGTGATCCGGGACAACTCAATCAGCCCCAGCATTTT. The rearrangement uses TRBV24-1 and TRBJ1-5; D possibly corresponds to TRBD1 (6 bases). Germline V gene sequence: CDR1 KGHDR, CDR2 SFDVKD. The V gene lost 3 bases and the J gene lost 3 bases, with 11 bases spanning the gap. This CDR3 is 15 amino acids long.

The chain combines TRBV2 with TRBJ1-5, with D possibly TRBD1 on 6 matching bases. The CDR3 consists of 14 residues. The germline V gene encodes CDR1 SNHLY and CDR2 FYNNEI. V was clipped by 9 bases and J by 4 bases, with 16 bases between them. The CDR3 DNA sequence: TGTGCCAGTAATTGGGCAGGGGAAAATCAGCCCCAGCATTTT. Protein: CASNWAGENQPQHF. Supplemented by reference TRBV2 and TRBJ1-5, the full variable domain reads EPEVTQTPSHQVTQMGQEVILRCVPISNHLYFYWYRQILGQKVEFLVSFYNNEISEKSEIFDDQFSVERPDGSNFTLKIRSTKLEDSAMYFCASNWAGENQPQHFGDGTRLSIL.

The rearrangement links TRBV7-2 to TRBJ2-1; no clear D gene. The CDR3 is 14 amino acids. Germline CDR1 reads SGHTA; CDR2 reads FQGNSA. V lost 0 bases, J lost 4 bases, and 7 bases lay in between. The CDR3 DNA is TGTGCCAGCAGCTTAGCAGGAGTTTACAATGAGCAGTTCTTC. Encoded protein: CASSLAGVYNEQFF.

This chain joins TRBV7-9 and TRBJ1-5, with D possibly matching TRBD1 (6 bases). Trimming pared 6 bases from V and 6 bases from J, leaving 12 bases between. The CDR3 loop spans 13 amino acids. The germline V gene has CDR1 SEHNR and CDR2 FQNEAQ (reference sequence). CDR3: CASSQGNIQPQHF. CDR3 DNA sequence: TGTGCCAGCAGTCAGGGGAATATTCAGCCCCAGCATTTT.

The genes are TRBV10-1 and TRBJ2-2, with TRBD2 as a possible D gene (6 bases). Trimming shortened V by 3 bases and J by 2 bases, and 10 bases separated the two germline ends. The germline V gene has CDR1 WNHNN and CDR2 SYGVQD (reference sequence). There are 15 residues in the CDR3. CDR3 DNA: TGCGCCAGCAGTGATATAGCGGTTAACACCGGGGAGCTGTTTTTT. The encoded protein is CASSDIAVNTGELFF.

This chain links TRBV4-2 with TRBJ2-7, with a possible D match to TRBD1 (5 bases). The germline V and J ends were trimmed by 0 bases and 1 base, with 16 bases remaining between them. CDR1 is LGHNA, CDR2 YNFKEQ, per germline. This CDR3 comprises 17 residues. CDR3 bases: TGTGCCAGCAGCCAAGATCGGTCCAGGGCTGGATCCTACGAGCAGTACTTC. As protein: CASSQDRSRAGSYEQYF.

This clone showed up just once. The chain is built from TRBV7-2 and TRBJ1-2; a possible D gene is TRBD1 (5 bases). This CDR3 comprises 15 residues. Germline CDR1 and CDR2: SGHTA and FQGNSA. V lost 5 bases to trimming and J lost 7 bases, with 20 bases between them. For the CDR3, the DNA is TGTGCCAGCAGCCCCACCCAGGGATCTCTTTTTGGCTACACCTTC. Protein sequence: CASSPTQGSLFGYTF. The full variable domain, rest sourced from reference TRBV7-2 and TRBJ1-2, is GAGVSQSPSNKVTEKGKDVELRCDPISGHTALYWYRQSLGQGLEFLIYFQGNSAPDKSGLPSDRFSAERTGGSVSTLTIQRTQQEDSAVYLCASSPTQGSLFGYTFGSGTRLTVV.

This chain connects TRBV7-2 to TRBJ1-2; D perhaps matches TRBD1 (6 bases). Germline CDR1 reads SGHTA; CDR2 reads FQGNSA. The CDR3 extends over 14 amino acids. Trimming stripped 5 bases from V and 5 bases from J, with 15 bases between. The DNA of the CDR3 is TGTGCCAGCAGCATCGCCGGGACAAGTTATGGCTACACCTTC. Its protein product is CASSIAGTSYGYTF.

V gene TRBV7-9 combines with J gene TRBJ1-2; TRBD1 matches at 12 bases. Germline V gene sequence: CDR1 SEHNR, CDR2 FQNEAQ (reference sequence). The CDR3 contains 17 residues. V shed 1 base and J 8 bases; nucleotides not matched to a gene: 11. CDR3 sequence: CASSLGPGTGGMGGYTF. For the CDR3, the DNA is TGTGCCAGCAGCTTAGGACCCGGGACAGGGGGCATGGGAGGCTACACCTTC.

The table lists this clone with a count of one. The chain employs TRBV11-3 and TRBJ2-1, with 8 bases identical to TRBD2. J gave up 13 bases and V 0 bases, and 8 bases lay outside the gene matches. The CDR3 spans 14 residues. Germline assignment: CDR1 SGHNT and CDR2 YENEEA. The chain's CDR3 is CASSLDSPGGPQFF. CDR3 nucleotides: TGTGCCAGCAGCTTAGATTCACCGGGAGGGCCCCAGTTCTTC.

This chain connects TRBV6-5 to TRBJ1-2; D is perhaps TRBD1 (6 bases). V lost 4 bases, J lost 5 bases, and 11 bases lay in between. The CDR3 extends over 13 amino acids. The germline gives CDR1 MNHEY, CDR2 SVGAGI. The CDR3 coding sequence is TGTGCCAGCAGTTTTATAGGACAGTATGGCTACACCTTC. This sequence encodes CASSFIGQYGYTF.